This T cell receptor delta chain originates from a study of gamma-delta T cells after stem cell transplantation. The J segment lost 1 base and the V segment lost 1 base, leaving 12 bases of the junction unmatched. The CDR3 runs to 21 residues. CDR1 TSWWSYY and CDR2 QGS come from the germline V gene. TCRdb processed the RT-PCR reads again with the CATT caller. The table shows 1,100 to 1,500 delta-chain clones, with less than 15% occurring only once. This clone was recorded a few times. This likely stems from a read error, as it lies one base from a far larger clone. The rearrangement links TRDV1 to TRDJ2, with 13 bases lining up with TRDD3. Material: gamma-delta T cells. The clonotype was recovered from a human donor. It is not recorded whose cells these are; they may come from a transplant donor. CDR3 loop: CALGERGGRTGGYVLTAQLFF. The CDR3 DNA follows: TGTGCTCTTGGGGAACGAGGGGGGAGAACTGGGGGATACGTTTTGACAGCACAACTCTTCTTT.